The rows below give T cell receptor beta chains drawn from one sample of a study of lymphopenia after photon versus proton radiotherapy. Generated by immunoSEQ multiplex PCR, the TCRdb table keeps only in-frame clones and is missing some. There are fewer than 25,000 clones in the sample; 84% occur only once, and 24% lies in the top ten. The sample was peripheral blood, taken from a patient treated with photon-based radiotherapy. These receptor sequences come from a man in his forties with gastric cancer. CDR3s include the opening cysteine and the closing phenylalanine or tryptophan. Size values are once, few and many counts, or a class for expanded clones, and some rows have none.

clone_size j_call v_call cdr3_aa
- TRBJ1-4 TRBV10-1 CASSESVDSTNEKLFF
once TRBJ1-1 TRBV15 CATSPGHLNAEAFF
- TRBJ1-1 TRBV6-1 CASSWGQNTEAFF
- TRBJ2-5 TRBV2 CASRELAVQTQYF
- TRBJ1-1 TRBV6-1 CASSPGPSGAFF
- TRBJ1-4 TRBV9 CASSTGTGQTNEKLFF
- TRBJ2-3 TRBV30 CAWSVRSGPGDTQYF
once TRBJ2-3 TRBV19 CASSIDPGWNSSTDTQYF
- TRBJ1-2 TRBV7-3 CASSLSIGTGFVNYGYTF
- TRBJ2-1 TRBV29-1 CSVGDRAQYNEQFF
- TRBJ2-7 TRBV5-1 CASSPPQGIYEQYF
- TRBJ2-7 TRBV19 CASSITGNLYEQYF
once TRBJ1-4 TRBV7-9 CASSRFTGEEKLFF
- TRBJ1-1 TRBV14 CASSREAGNTEAFF
- TRBJ2-3 TRBV7-9 CASSSRPTGTDTQYF
- TRBJ2-5 TRBV7-2 CASSRRVQETQYF
- TRBJ2-7 TRBV7-8 CASSFQGLYEQYF
- TRBJ1-5 TRBV15 CATSREGKGSNQPQHF
- TRBJ1-1 TRBV5-5 CASSGWAGGNTEAFF
- TRBJ2-1 TRBV9 CASSDRTSGEYNEQFF
- TRBJ1-1 TRBV5-1 CASSFHGVGNTEAFF
- TRBJ1-1 TRBV2 CASSSGQDEAFF
- TRBJ2-2 TRBV7-6 CASSPRGGANTGELFF
- TRBJ1-4 TRBV19 CASSIGDRREKLFF
- TRBJ1-5 TRBV19 CASSIGQGETQPQHF
- TRBJ2-7 TRBV7-2 CASSFLVPAYEQYF
- TRBJ2-7 TRBV28 CASSFTVGLLSYEQYF
few TRBJ2-5 TRBV7-3 CASSQGLAGGAETQYF
- TRBJ1-2 TRBV5-4 CASSYGQGNYGYTF
- TRBJ1-4 TRBV10-3 CAISEGRKNEKLFF
- TRBJ2-5 TRBV29-1 CSGGRGSQGAQYF
few TRBJ1-5 TRBV7-2 CASSLGRDEQPQHF
few TRBJ2-7 TRBV9 CASSVGDLDYEQYF
once TRBJ1-2 TRBV30 CAWRGPNRGRGYGYTF
- TRBJ1-1 TRBV19 CASSPYGTGVEAFF
- TRBJ1-2 TRBV7-2 CASSLGTGGLLYGYTF
- TRBJ1-1 TRBV5-1 CASSSDGQESTEAFF
- TRBJ2-2 TRBV4-2 CASSPPTGNTGELFF
- TRBJ2-2 TRBV6-1 CASSGRGRGELFF